The text below deals with one TCR beta chain. This specimen comes from a study of blood T cell repertoires in COVID-19. Overall study: In each case, the material was cDNA or gDNA derived from T cells, B-cell-depleted T cells, or PBMCs.

J lost 3 bases, V lost 5 bases, and 9 bases had no gene match. The CDR3 is 16 amino acids. Germline V gene sequence: CDR1 SGHTA, CDR2 FQGNSA. Produced via immunoSEQ multiplex PCR; TCRdb's table is partial and in-frame only. This sample carries some 240,000 clones, 84% of them seen once, and the ten largest clones take roughly 8.7%. The sequencing sample was made of peripheral blood. The chain is built from TRBV7-2 and TRBJ1-3; 8 nucleotides agree with TRBD1. This sequence was found in a man aged 50-59 years with active or convalescent COVID-19. As DNA, the CDR3 is TGTGCCAGCAGCCTACTCCAGGGGGCAAGTGGAAACACCATATATTTT. Translated, it gives CASSLLQGASGNTIYF.